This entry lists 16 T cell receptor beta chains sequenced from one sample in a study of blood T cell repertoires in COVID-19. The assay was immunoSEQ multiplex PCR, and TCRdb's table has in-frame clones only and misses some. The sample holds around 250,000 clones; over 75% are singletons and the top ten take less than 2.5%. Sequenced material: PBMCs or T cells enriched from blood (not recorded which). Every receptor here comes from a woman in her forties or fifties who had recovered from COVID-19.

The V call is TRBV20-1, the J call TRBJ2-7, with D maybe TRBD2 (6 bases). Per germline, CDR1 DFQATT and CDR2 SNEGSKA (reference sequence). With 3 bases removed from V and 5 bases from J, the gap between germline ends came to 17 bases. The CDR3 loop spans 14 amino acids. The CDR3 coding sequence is TGCAGTGCTAGTCCCCCGGTAGCGGTAGACGAGCAGTACTTC. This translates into CSASPPVAVDEQYF.

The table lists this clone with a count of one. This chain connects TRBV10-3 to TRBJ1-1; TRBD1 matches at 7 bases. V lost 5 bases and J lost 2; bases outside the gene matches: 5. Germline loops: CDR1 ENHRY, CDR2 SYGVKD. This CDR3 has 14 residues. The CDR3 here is CAISSGTVNTEAFF. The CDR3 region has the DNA TGTGCCATCAGTTCCGGGACAGTAAACACTGAAGCTTTCTTT.

This chain's CDR3 is CASSQNRGLNTGELFF. In DNA form, the CDR3 reads TGTGCCAGCAGTCAAAACAGGGGGCTGAACACCGGGGAGCTGTTTTTT. The J gene is TRBJ2-2, the V gene TRBV27; TRBD1 matches at 9 bases. After removal of 5 bases from V and 1 base from J, the junction contained 5 bases not matched to a gene. The CDR3 sequence is 16 residues long. Germline CDR1 and CDR2: MNHEY and SMNVEV (reference sequence).

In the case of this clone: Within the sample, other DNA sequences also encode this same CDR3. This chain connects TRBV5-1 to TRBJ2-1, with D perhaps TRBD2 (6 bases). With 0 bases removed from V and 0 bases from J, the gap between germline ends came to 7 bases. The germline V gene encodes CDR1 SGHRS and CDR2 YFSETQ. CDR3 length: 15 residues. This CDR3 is CASSLDGSSYNEQFF. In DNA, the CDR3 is TGCGCCAGCAGCTTGGACGGGAGCTCCTACAATGAGCAGTTCTTC.

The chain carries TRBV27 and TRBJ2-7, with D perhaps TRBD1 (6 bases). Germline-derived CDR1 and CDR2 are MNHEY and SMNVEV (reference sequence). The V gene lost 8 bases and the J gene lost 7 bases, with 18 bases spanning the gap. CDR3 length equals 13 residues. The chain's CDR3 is CASQPRGWREQYF. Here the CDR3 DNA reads TGTGCCAGCCAGCCAAGGGGGTGGCGAGAGCAGTACTTC.

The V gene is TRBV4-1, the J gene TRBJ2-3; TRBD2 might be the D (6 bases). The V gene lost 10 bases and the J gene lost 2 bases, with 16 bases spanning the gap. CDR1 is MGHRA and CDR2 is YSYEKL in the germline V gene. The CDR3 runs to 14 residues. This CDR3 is CATHGTGDTDTQYF. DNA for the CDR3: TGCGCCACCCATGGTACGGGGGACACAGATACGCAGTATTTT.

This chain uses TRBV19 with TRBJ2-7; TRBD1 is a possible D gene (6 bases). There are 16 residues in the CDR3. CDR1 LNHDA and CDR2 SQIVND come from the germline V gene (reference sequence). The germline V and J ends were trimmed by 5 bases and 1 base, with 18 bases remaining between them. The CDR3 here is CASSSLTGPSSYEQYF. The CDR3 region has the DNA TGTGCCAGTAGTTCCCTAACAGGGCCCTCTTCCTACGAGCAGTACTTC.

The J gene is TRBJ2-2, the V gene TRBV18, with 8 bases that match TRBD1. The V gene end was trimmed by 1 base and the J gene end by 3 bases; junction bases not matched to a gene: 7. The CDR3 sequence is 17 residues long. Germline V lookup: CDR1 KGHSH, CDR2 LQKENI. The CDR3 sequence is CASSPRPPGQDTGELFF. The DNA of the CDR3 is TGTGCCAGCTCACCACGGCCCCCGGGACAGGACACCGGGGAGCTGTTTTTT. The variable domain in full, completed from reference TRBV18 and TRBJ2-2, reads NAGVMQNPRHLVRRRGQEARLRCSPMKGHSHVYWYRQLPEEGLKFMVYLQKENIIDESGMPKERFSAEFPKEGPSILRIQQVVRGDSAAYFCASSPRPPGQDTGELFFGEGSRLTVL.

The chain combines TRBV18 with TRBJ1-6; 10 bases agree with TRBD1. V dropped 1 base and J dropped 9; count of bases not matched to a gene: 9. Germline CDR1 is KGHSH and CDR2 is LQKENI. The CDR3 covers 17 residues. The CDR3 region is CASSPQGTGVLGSPLHF. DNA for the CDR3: TGTGCCAGCTCACCACAGGGGACAGGGGTATTGGGTTCACCCCTCCACTTT.

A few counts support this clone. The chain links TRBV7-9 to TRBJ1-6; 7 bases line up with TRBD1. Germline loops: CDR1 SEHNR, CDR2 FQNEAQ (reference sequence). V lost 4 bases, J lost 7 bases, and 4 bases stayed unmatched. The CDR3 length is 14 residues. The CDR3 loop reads CASSSTGANSPLHF. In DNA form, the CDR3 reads TGTGCCAGCAGCTCAACAGGGGCCAATTCACCCCTCCACTTT.

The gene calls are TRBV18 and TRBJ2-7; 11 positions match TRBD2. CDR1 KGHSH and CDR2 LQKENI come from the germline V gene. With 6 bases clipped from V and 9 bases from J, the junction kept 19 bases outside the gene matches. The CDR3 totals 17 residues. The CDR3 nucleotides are TGTGCCAGCTCGGAAAGGGGGCTCCTAGCGGGAGGAAAGAGGCAGTACTTC. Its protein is CASSERGLLAGGKRQYF.

The CDR3 DNA is TGTGCCAGCAGCTCCGGACAGGGGCCCCAGCATTTT. It yields the protein CASSSGQGPQHF. This sequence joins TRBV7-9 and TRBJ1-5, with TRBD1 matching 8 bases. The CDR3 runs 12 residues. The V segment lost 4 bases and the J segment 9 bases; nucleotides outside the gene matches: 2. Germline loops: CDR1 SEHNR, CDR2 FQNEAQ (reference sequence).

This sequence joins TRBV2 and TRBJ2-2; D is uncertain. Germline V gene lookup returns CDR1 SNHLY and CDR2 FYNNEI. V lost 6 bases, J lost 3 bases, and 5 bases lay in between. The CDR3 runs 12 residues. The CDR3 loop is CASSPDTGELFF. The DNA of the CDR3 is TGTGCCAGCAGCCCAGACACCGGGGAGCTGTTTTTT.

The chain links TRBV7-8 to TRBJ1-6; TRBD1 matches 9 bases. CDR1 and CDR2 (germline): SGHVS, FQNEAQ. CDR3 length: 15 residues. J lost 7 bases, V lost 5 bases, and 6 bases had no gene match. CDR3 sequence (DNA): TGTGCCAGCAGCCCCACGGGGACAGGGAATTCACCCCTCCACTTT. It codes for CASSPTGTGNSPLHF.

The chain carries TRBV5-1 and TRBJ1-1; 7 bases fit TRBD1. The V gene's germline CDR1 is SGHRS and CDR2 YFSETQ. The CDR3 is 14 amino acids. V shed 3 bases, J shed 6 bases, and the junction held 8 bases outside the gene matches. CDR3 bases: TGCGCCAGCAGCTCCGGGACAGTGGGATCTGAAGCTTTCTTT. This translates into CASSSGTVGSEAFF.

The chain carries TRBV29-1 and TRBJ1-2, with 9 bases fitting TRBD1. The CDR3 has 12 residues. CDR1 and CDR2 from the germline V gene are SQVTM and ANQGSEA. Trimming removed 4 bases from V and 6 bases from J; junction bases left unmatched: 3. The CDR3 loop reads CSVGDRGDGYTF. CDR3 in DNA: TGCAGCGTTGGTGACAGGGGGGATGGCTACACCTTC.